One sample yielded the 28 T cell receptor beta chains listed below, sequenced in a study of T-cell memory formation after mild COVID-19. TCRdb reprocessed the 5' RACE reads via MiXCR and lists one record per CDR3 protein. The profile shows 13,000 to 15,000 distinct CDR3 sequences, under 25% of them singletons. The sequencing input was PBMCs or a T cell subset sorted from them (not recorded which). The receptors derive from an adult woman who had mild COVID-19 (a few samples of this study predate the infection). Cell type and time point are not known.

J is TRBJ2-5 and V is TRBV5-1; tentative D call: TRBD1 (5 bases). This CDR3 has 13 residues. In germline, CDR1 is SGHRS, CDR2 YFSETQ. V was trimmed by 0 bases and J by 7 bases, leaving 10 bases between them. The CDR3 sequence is CASSLDLQGTQYF. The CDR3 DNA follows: TGCGCCAGCAGCTTGGACCTGCAGGGGACCCAGTACTTC.

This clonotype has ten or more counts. CDR3 sequence reads: CASSLVLRQGPYNEQFF. The CDR3 DNA reads as TGCGCCAGCAGCTTGGTCCTCAGGCAGGGGCCCTACAATGAGCAGTTCTTC. The rearrangement links TRBV5-1 to TRBJ2-1; TRBD1 might be the D (6 bases). CDR3 length: 17 amino acids. In germline, CDR1 is SGHRS, CDR2 YFSETQ. Trimming cost V 0 bases and J 2 bases, with 15 bases left between them.

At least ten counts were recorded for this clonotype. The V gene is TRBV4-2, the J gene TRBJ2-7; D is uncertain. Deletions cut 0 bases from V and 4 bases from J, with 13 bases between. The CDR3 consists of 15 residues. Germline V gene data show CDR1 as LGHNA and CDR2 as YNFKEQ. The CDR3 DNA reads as TGTGCCAGCAGCCAAGAACGTCTAGATCCTTACGAGCAGTACTTC. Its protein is CASSQERLDPYEQYF.

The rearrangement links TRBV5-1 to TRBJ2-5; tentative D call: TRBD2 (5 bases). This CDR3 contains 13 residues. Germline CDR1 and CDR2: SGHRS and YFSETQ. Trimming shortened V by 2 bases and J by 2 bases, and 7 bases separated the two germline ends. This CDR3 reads CASSLAAQETQYF. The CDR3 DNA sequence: TGCGCCAGCAGCTTAGCGGCTCAAGAGACCCAGTACTTC.

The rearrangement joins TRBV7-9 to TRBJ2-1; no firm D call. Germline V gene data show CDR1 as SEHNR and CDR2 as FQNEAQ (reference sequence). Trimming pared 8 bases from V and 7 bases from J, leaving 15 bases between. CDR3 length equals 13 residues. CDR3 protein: CASFLSSGNEQFF. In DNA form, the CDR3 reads TGTGCCAGCTTCCTTAGTTCGGGTAATGAGCAGTTCTTC.

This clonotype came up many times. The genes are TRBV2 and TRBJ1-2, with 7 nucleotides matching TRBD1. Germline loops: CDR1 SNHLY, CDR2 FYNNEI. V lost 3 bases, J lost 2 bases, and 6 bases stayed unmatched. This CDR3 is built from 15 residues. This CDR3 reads CASSDPRGTNYGYTF. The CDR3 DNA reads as TGTGCCAGCAGTGATCCCAGGGGGACCAACTATGGCTACACCTTC.

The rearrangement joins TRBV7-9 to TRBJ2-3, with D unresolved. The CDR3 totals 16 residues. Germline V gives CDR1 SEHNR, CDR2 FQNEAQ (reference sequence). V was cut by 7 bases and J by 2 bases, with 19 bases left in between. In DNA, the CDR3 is TGTGCCAGCACCCTAGTCCAAGGGTCCCCCACAGATACGCAGTATTTT. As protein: CASTLVQGSPTDTQYF.

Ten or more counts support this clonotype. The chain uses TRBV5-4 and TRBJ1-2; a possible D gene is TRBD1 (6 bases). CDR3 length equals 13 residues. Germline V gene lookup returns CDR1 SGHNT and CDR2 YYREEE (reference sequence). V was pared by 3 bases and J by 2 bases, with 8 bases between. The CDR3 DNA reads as TGTGCCAGCAGCTCTACAGGGAACTATGGCTACACCTTC. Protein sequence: CASSSTGNYGYTF.

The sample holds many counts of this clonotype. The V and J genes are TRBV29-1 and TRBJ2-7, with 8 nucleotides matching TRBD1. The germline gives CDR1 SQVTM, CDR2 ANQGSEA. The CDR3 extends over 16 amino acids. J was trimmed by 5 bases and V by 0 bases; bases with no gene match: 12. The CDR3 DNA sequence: TGCAGCGTTGAAGACTCTCCTGGACAGGGTCAAGACGAGCAGTACTTC. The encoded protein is CSVEDSPGQGQDEQYF.

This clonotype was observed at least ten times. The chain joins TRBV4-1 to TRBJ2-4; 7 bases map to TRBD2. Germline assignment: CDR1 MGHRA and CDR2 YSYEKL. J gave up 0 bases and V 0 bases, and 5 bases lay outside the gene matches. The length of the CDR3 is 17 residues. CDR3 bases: TGCGCCAGCAGCCAAGATAGGGAGGGCTTAGCCAAAAACATTCAGTACTTC. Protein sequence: CASSQDREGLAKNIQYF.

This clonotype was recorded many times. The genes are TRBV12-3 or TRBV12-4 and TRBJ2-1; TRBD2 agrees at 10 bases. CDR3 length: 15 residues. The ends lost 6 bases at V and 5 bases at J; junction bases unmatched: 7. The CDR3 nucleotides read TGTGCCAGCAGCCTCAGCGGGAGGGCGAACAATGAGCAGTTCTTC. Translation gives CASSLSGRANNEQFF.

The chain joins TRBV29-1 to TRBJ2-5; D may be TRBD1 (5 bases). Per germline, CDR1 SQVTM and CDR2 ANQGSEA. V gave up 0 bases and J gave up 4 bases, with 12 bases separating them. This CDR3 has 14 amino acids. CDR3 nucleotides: TGCAGCGTTGAAGATAGGGGCCAAGGAGAGACCCAGTACTTC. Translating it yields CSVEDRGQGETQYF.

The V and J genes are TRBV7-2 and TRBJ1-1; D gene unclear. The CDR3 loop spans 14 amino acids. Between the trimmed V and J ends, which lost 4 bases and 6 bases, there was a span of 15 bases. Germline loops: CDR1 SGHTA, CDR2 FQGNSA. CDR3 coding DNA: TGTGCCAGCAGCTCCTCGCCGGGCGTCCCTGAAGCTTTCTTT. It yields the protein CASSSSPGVPEAFF.

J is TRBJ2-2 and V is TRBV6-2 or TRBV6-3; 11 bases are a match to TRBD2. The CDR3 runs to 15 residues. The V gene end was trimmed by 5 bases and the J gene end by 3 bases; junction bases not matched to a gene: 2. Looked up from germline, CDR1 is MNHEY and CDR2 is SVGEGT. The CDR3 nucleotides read TGTGCCAGCAGTACGGGACTAGCGGACACCGGGGAGCTGTTTTTT. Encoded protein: CASSTGLADTGELFF.

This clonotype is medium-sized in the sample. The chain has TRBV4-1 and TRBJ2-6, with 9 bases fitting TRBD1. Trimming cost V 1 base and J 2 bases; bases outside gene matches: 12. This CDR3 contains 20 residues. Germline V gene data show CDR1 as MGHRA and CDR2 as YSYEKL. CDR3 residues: CASSQVHGQGILTGANVLTF. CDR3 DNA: TGCGCCAGCAGCCAAGTTCATGGACAGGGGATCCTCACTGGGGCCAACGTCCTGACTTTC.

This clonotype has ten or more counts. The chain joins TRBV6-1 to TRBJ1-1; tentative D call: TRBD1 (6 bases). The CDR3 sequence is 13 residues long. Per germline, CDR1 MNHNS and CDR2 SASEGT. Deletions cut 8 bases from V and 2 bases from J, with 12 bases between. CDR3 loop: CASLQGGNTEAFF. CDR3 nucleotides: TGTGCCAGCCTACAGGGAGGAAACACTGAAGCTTTCTTT.

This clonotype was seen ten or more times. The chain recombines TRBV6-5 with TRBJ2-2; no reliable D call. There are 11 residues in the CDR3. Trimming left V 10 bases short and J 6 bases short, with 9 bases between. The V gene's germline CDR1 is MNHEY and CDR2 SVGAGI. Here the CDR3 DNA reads TGTGCCACCGGCCAGGCCGGGGAGCTGTTTTTT. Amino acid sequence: CATGQAGELFF.

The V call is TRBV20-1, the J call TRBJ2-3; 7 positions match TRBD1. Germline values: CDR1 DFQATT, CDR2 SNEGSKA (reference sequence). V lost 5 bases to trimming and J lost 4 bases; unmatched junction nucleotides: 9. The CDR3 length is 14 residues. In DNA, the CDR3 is TGCAGTGCTGGACCGACAGGGTCGGCAGATACGCAGTATTTT. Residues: CSAGPTGSADTQYF.

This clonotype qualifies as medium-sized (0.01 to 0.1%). CDR3 DNA: TGCAGTGCTAGCGAGGGACTAGCTAGGGAGCAGTTCTTC. It codes for CSASEGLAREQFF. The chain has TRBV20-1 and TRBJ2-1, with 9 bases aligning to TRBD2. The V and J ends lost 3 bases and 10 bases, in that order; junction bases with no gene match: 7. The CDR3 spans 13 residues. Germline V gene sequence: CDR1 DFQATT, CDR2 SNEGSKA (reference sequence).

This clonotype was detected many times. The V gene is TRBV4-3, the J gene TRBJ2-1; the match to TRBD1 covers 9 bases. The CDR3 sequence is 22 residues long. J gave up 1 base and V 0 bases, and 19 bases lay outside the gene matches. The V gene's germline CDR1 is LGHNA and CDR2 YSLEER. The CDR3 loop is CASSQDHGRYRGRAGSYNEQFF. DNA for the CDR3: TGCGCCAGCAGCCAAGATCACGGGAGGTACAGGGGGCGGGCGGGTTCCTACAATGAGCAGTTCTTC.

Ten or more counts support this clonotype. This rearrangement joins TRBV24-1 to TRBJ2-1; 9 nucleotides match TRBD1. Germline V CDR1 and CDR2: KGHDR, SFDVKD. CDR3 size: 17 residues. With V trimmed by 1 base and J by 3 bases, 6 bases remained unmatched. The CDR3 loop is CATSDLPDRGYYNEQFF. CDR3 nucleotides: TGTGCCACCAGTGATTTACCGGACAGGGGCTACTACAATGAGCAGTTCTTC.

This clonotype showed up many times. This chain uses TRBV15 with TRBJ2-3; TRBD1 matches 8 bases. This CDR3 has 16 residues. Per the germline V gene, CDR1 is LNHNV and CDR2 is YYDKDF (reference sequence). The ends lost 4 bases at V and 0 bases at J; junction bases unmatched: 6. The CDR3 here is CATSTDRATSTDTQYF. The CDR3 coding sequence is TGTGCCACCAGCACGGACAGGGCTACTAGCACAGATACGCAGTATTTT.

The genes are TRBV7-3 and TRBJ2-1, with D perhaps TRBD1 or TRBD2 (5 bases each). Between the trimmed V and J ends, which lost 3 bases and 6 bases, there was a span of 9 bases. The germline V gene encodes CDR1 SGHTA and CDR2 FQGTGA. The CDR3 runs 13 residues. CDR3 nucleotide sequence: TGTGCCAGCAGCTTCGGGACCCCCAATGAGCAGTTCTTC. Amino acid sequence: CASSFGTPNEQFF.

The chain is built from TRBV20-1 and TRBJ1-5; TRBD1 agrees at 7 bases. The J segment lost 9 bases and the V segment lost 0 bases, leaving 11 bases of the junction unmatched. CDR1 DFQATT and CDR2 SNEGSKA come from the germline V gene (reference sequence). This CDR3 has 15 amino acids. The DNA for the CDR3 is TGCAGTGCTAGAGACCTCGGGGACAGCTATCCGCCCCAGCATTTT. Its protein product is CSARDLGDSYPPQHF.

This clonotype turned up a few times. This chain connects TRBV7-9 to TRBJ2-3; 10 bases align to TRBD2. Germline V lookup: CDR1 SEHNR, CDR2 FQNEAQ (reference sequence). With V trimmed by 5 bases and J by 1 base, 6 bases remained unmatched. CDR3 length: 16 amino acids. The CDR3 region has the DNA TGTGCCAGCAGCCCCAGGGGGACTAGCGGCACAGATACGCAGTATTTT. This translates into CASSPRGTSGTDTQYF.

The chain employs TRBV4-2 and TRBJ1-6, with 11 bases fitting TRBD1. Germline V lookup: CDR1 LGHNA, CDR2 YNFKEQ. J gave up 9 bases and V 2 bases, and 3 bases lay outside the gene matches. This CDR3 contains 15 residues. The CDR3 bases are TGTGCCAGCAGCCAATTCGGACAGGGGGCTTCACCCCTCCACTTT. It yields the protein CASSQFGQGASPLHF.

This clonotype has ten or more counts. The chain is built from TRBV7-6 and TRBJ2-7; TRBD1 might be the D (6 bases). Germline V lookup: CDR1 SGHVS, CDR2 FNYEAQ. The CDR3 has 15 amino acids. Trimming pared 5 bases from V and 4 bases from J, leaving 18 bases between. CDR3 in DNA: TGTGCCAGCAGCCCGAATGGGGGCGACACGTACGAGCAGTACTTC. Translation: CASSPNGGDTYEQYF. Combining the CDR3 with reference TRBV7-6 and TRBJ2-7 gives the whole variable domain GAGVSQSPRYKVTKRGQDVALRCDPISGHVSLYWYRQALGQGPEFLTYFNYEAQQDKSGLPNDRFSAERPEGSISTLTIQRTEQRDSAMYRCASSPNGGDTYEQYFGPGTRLTVT.

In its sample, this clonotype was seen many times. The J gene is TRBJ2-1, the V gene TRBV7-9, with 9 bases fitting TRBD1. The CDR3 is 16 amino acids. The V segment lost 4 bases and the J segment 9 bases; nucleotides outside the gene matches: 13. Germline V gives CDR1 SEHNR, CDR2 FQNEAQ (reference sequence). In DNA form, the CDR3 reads TGTGCCAGCAGCTCTACCCACAGGGGGCGGCAAGGTGAGCAGTTCTTC. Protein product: CASSSTHRGRQGEQFF.